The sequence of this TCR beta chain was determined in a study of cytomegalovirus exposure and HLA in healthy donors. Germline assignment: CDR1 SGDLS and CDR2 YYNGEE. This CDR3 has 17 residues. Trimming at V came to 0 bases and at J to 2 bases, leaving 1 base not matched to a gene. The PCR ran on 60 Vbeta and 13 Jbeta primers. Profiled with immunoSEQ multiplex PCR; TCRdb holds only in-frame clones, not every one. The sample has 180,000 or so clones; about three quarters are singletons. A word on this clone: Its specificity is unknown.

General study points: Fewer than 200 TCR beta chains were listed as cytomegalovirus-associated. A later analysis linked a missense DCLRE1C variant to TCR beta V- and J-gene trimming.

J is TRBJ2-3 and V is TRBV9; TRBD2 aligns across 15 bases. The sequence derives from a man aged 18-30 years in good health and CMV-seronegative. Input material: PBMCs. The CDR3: CASSVGTSGGATDTQYF. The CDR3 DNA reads TGTGCCAGCAGCGTAGGGACTAGCGGGGGGGCCACAGATACGCAGTATTTT. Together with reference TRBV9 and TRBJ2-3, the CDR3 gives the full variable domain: DSGVTQTPKHLITATGQRVTLRCSPRSGDLSVYWYQQSLDQGLQFLIQYYNGEERAKGNILERFSAQQFPDLHSELNLSSLELGDSALYFCASSVGTSGGATDTQYFGPGTRLTVL.